This record concerns one TCR beta chain sequence. This sample is drawn from a study of T cells in Graves' hyperthyroidism and ophthalmopathy. CDR1 and CDR2 from the germline V gene are SGHTA and FQGNSA. Deletions cut 5 bases from V and 4 bases from J, with 12 bases between. CDR3 length: 14 amino acids. Amplification of TCR beta CDR3 regions used RNA as the template. First-round RT-PCR of the TCR CDR3 relied on the HTBI primer set. TCRdb re-called the multiplex PCR reads with MiXCR, one entry per CDR3 protein. The table lists roughly 500,000 distinct CDR3 sequences, about 20% of them singletons. The genes are TRBV7-2 and TRBJ2-1, with D perhaps TRBD2 (6 bases). The specimen sequenced was blood. The sequence was obtained from a woman between 70 and 85 years old with Graves' ophthalmopathy. This chain's CDR3 is CASSKGLQYNEQFF. The DNA of the CDR3 is TGTGCCAGCAGCAAGGGACTCCAATACAATGAGCAGTTCTTC.